One and the same sample provided the 19 T cell receptor beta chains below, sequenced in a study of siplizumab effects on memory and regulatory T cells. Produced via immunoSEQ multiplex PCR; TCRdb's table is partial and in-frame only. The table shows about 82,000 clones, with about nine tenths occurring only once. The sequencing input was Tregs sorted from blood. Receptors originate from a human donor in good health.

The rearrangement uses TRBV7-2 and TRBJ2-5, with 11 positions matching TRBD2. The CDR3 loop spans 18 amino acids. CDR1 and CDR2 from the germline V gene are SGHTA and FQGNSA. V was clipped by 5 bases and J by 2 bases; unmatched bases: 13. The CDR3 here is CASSLVPVLAGVQETQYF. As DNA, the CDR3 is TGTGCCAGCAGCCTCGTCCCCGTACTAGCGGGGGTACAAGAGACCCAGTACTTC.

This clone occurred many times. V usage is TRBV5-5 and J usage is TRBJ2-1; 7 positions agree with TRBD2. CDR3 length equals 18 residues. V lost 0 bases and J lost 2; bases outside the gene matches: 11. CDR1 is SGHKS and CDR2 is YYEKEE in the germline V gene (reference sequence). The CDR3 sequence is CASSLVPGSGETYNEQFF. The CDR3 nucleotides are TGTGCCAGCAGCTTGGTTCCGGGCAGCGGGGAAACCTACAATGAGCAGTTCTTC. The whole variable domain, remainder taken from reference TRBV5-5 and TRBJ2-1, is DAGVTQSPTHLIKTRGQQVTLRCSPISGHKSVSWYQQVLGQGPQFIFQYYEKEERGRGNFPDRFSARQFPNYSSELNVNALLLGDSALYLCASSLVPGSGETYNEQFFGPGTRLTVL.

The gene calls are TRBV19 and TRBJ1-1; no definite D call. The germline CDR1 and CDR2 sequences are LNHDA and SQIVND (reference sequence). With 7 bases removed from V and 0 bases from J, the gap between germline ends came to 9 bases. The CDR3 runs to 13 residues. CDR3 nucleotide sequence: TGTGCCAGTAAGTGGACGATGAACACTGAAGCTTTCTTT. Its translation is CASKWTMNTEAFF.

The DNA of the CDR3 is TGTGCCAGCAGCGCGAGGAGGGGAGCTTTCTTT. The encoded protein is CASSARRGAFF. This chain connects TRBV7-9 to TRBJ1-1, with D tentatively TRBD1 (5 bases). Germline V gene sequence: CDR1 SEHNR, CDR2 FQNEAQ (reference sequence). This CDR3 has 11 amino acids. V lost 5 bases and J 10 bases, leaving 11 bases between the germline ends.

The genes are TRBV7-6 and TRBJ2-2, with 13 bases fitting TRBD2. Germline values: CDR1 SGHVS, CDR2 FNYEAQ. CDR3 length: 16 amino acids. The V segment lost 5 bases and the J segment 4 bases; nucleotides outside the gene matches: 4. The CDR3 DNA reads as TGTGCCAGCAGCGGGGGACTAGCGGGGACCACCGGGGAGCTGTTTTTT. This encodes CASSGGLAGTTGELFF.

This clone has only one observation. V and J are TRBV29-1 and TRBJ2-5, with a weak D call TRBD2 (5 bases). Matching the DNA end better, TRBJ2-7 makes the J call doubtful. CDR3 length: 13 residues. Looked up from germline, CDR1 is SQVTM and CDR2 is ANQGSEA. Written as DNA, the CDR3 is TGCAGCGTTGACGGCGGTGCCCGGGGCGAGCAGTACTTC. Protein: CSVDGGARGEQYF.

This clone was found a few times. This sequence joins TRBV5-1 and TRBJ2-5; TRBD1 is a possible D gene (6 bases). The CDR3 loop spans 14 amino acids. The ends were cut back, 2 bases at V and 2 bases at J, with 10 bases in the middle. Looked up from germline, CDR1 is SGHRS and CDR2 is YFSETQ. The CDR3 DNA reads as TGCGCCAGCAGCTTAAGGACAGTTCAAGAGACCCAGTACTTC. It translates to CASSLRTVQETQYF.

This clone was counted a few times. The chain employs TRBV9 and TRBJ2-1, with 10 positions matching TRBD2. Trimming took 0 bases from V and 10 from J; bases not matched to a gene: 19. The CDR3 has 19 residues. Germline V CDR1 and CDR2: SGDLS, YYNGEE. CDR3 in amino acids: CASSVASGGVGVGRVEQFF. The CDR3 DNA sequence: TGTGCCAGCAGCGTAGCCAGCGGGGGGGTCGGCGTGGGCCGCGTGGAGCAGTTCTTC. Based on the CDR3 plus reference TRBV9 and TRBJ2-1, the full variable domain is DSGVTQTPKHLITATGQRVTLRCSPRSGDLSVYWYQQSLDQGLQFLIQYYNGEERAKGNILERFSAQQFPDLHSELNLSSLELGDSALYFCASSVASGGVGVGRVEQFFGPGTRLTVL.

The chain has TRBV12-5 and TRBJ2-1; the D is unclear. Germline V CDR1 and CDR2: LGHNT, FRNRAP. V was clipped by 3 bases and J by 2 bases, with 2 bases between them. The CDR3 totals 12 residues. DNA of the CDR3: TGTGCTAGTGGTTTTCCCTACAATGAGCAGTTCTTC. Translated: CASGFPYNEQFF. Together with reference TRBV12-5 and TRBJ2-1, the CDR3 gives the full variable domain: DARVTQTPRHKVTEMGQEVTMRCQPILGHNTVFWYRQTMMQGLELLAYFRNRAPLDDSGMPKDRFSAEMPDATLATLKIQPSEPRDSAVYFCASGFPYNEQFFGPGTRLTVL.

This sequence joins TRBV10-1 and TRBJ2-3, with D perhaps TRBD1 or TRBD2 (5 bases each). Germline V lookup: CDR1 WNHNN, CDR2 SYGVQD (reference sequence). Trimming left V 6 bases short and J 3 bases short, with 10 bases between. CDR3 length: 13 residues. The CDR3 here is CASRPGLTDTQYF. CDR3 DNA sequence: TGCGCCAGCAGGCCGGGGCTGACAGATACGCAGTATTTT.

The chain has TRBV25-1 and TRBJ1-2, with D unclear. V lost 2 bases, J lost 7 bases, and 14 bases lay in between. The germline gives CDR1 MGHDK, CDR2 SYGVNS. The CDR3 is 14 amino acids. Here the CDR3 reads CASSETGRGGGYTF. In DNA, the CDR3 is TGTGCCAGCAGTGAAACCGGGAGAGGCGGTGGCTACACCTTC.

The chain links TRBV5-1 to TRBJ2-1, with 7 nucleotides matching TRBD1. The CDR3 loop spans 16 amino acids. Germline trimming cut 0 bases from V and 8 bases from J; bases unmatched to any gene: 11. Germline CDR1 and CDR2: SGHRS and YFSETQ. CDR3: CASSLAGDRVWDEQFF. The CDR3 nucleotides are TGCGCCAGCAGCTTGGCAGGTGACAGGGTGTGGGATGAGCAGTTCTTC. Drawing the rest from reference TRBV5-1 and TRBJ2-1, the complete variable domain is KAGVTQTPRYLIKTRGQQVTLSCSPISGHRSVSWYQQTPGQGLQFLFEYFSETQRNKGNFPGRFSGRQFSNSRSEMNVSTLELGDSALYLCASSLAGDRVWDEQFFGPGTRLTVL.

The chain recombines TRBV5-1 with TRBJ1-2, with D uncertain. The CDR3 loop spans 13 amino acids. V was trimmed by 1 base and J by 5 bases, leaving 9 bases between them. Germline CDR1 and CDR2: SGHRS and YFSETQ. CDR3 region: CASSLSRSYGYTF. The CDR3 DNA sequence: TGCGCCAGCAGCTTGTCCAGAAGTTATGGCTACACCTTC.

The genes are TRBV2 and TRBJ1-2; TRBD1 aligns across 8 bases. CDR1 SNHLY and CDR2 FYNNEI come from the germline V gene. Trimming cost V 8 bases and J 8 bases; bases outside gene matches: 13. The length of the CDR3 is 14 residues. Here the CDR3 DNA reads TGTGCCAGCCTATTGAACCCGGGACAGGAAGGCTACACCTTC. Its protein is CASLLNPGQEGYTF.

V gene TRBV6-1 combines with J gene TRBJ2-2, with D perhaps TRBD2 (5 bases). The V end was cut by 6 bases, the J end by 6 bases, with 17 bases between. Germline-derived CDR1 and CDR2 are MNHNS and SASEGT. The CDR3 sequence is 15 residues long. The DNA of the CDR3 is TGTGCCAGCAGCCCGGGCCCCTTGGGAGCCGGGGAGCTGTTTTTT. This sequence encodes CASSPGPLGAGELFF.

This clone was picked up one time. CDR3 DNA sequence: TGTGCCAGCAGTTCTCCGGGGGGTAGCTCCTACAATGAGCAGTTCTTC. Its protein is CASSSPGGSSYNEQFF. This sequence joins TRBV2 and TRBJ2-1, with 7 bases identical to TRBD2. This CDR3 has 16 residues. Trimming cost V 5 bases and J 0 bases; bases outside gene matches: 7. Per germline, CDR1 SNHLY and CDR2 FYNNEI.

This clone was recorded once. V and J are TRBV7-3 and TRBJ2-2; tentative D call: TRBD2 (5 bases). The CDR3 length is 15 residues. The V end lost 5 bases, the J end lost 7 bases, and 17 bases lay between the germline ends. Germline values: CDR1 SGHTA, CDR2 FQGTGA. CDR3 sequence: CASSLAGVRDGELFF. The CDR3 nucleotides read TGTGCCAGCAGCCTGGCCGGGGTTAGGGACGGGGAGCTGTTTTTT. The full variable domain, its missing parts supplied by reference TRBV7-3 and TRBJ2-2, is GAGVSQTPSNKVTEKGKYVELRCDPISGHTALYWYRQSLGQGPEFLIYFQGTGAADDSGLPNDRFFAVRPEGSVSTLKIQRTERGDSAVYLCASSLAGVRDGELFFGEGSRLTVL.

The genes are TRBV7-9 and TRBJ2-1, with D unclear. The V end lost 1 base, the J end lost 6 bases, and 10 bases lay between the germline ends. This CDR3 is 14 amino acids long. CDR1 is SEHNR, CDR2 FQNEAQ, per germline (reference sequence). The CDR3 protein is CASSLGIHGNEQFF. CDR3 coding DNA: TGTGCCAGCAGCTTAGGCATCCACGGCAATGAGCAGTTCTTC.

The gene calls are TRBV19 and TRBJ2-1; D may be TRBD1 (6 bases). With 7 bases removed from V and 7 bases from J, the gap between germline ends came to 14 bases. There are 13 residues in the CDR3. Germline CDR1 LNHDA, CDR2 SQIVND (reference sequence). DNA for the CDR3: TGTGCCAGTACCCAACAGGGTCTTAATGAGCAGTTCTTC. This translates into CASTQQGLNEQFF.